One and the same sample provided the 8 T cell receptor beta chains below, sequenced in a study of blood T cell repertoires in COVID-19. Using immunoSEQ multiplex PCR, the repertoire was profiled, and TCRdb retains in-frame clones only, with some absent. Of under 300,000 clones listed, approximately 86% are singletons. The sample was PBMCs or T cells enriched from blood (not recorded which). The receptors here all came from a woman aged 50 to 65 who had recovered from COVID-19.

J is TRBJ1-1 and V is TRBV15; D call uncertain. V shed 1 base and J shed 8 bases, with 17 bases lying between them. The germline V gene encodes CDR1 LNHNV and CDR2 YYDKDF (reference sequence). CDR3 size: 15 residues. The CDR3 nucleotides read TGTGCCACCAGCAGAGTTGGGCCGTCGGTGTGGGAAGCTTTCTTT. Translated, it gives CATSRVGPSVWEAFF.

This chain connects TRBV14 to TRBJ1-2, with D possibly matching TRBD1 (5 bases). The CDR3 spans 15 residues. The germline V and J ends were trimmed by 0 bases and 4 bases, with 12 bases remaining between them. Germline V lookup: CDR1 SGHDN, CDR2 FVKESK. DNA of the CDR3: TGTGCCAGCAGCCAAGACATCGGGACTTTCTATGGCTACACCTTC. Protein: CASSQDIGTFYGYTF.

This clone was counted at least ten times. The J gene is TRBJ1-6, the V gene TRBV19; D unclear. CDR1 and CDR2 from the germline V gene are LNHDA and SQIVND (reference sequence). With 3 bases removed from V and 7 bases from J, the gap between germline ends came to 22 bases. The CDR3 length is 18 residues. The CDR3 here is CASSIFRVGPAGNSPLHF. The DNA of the CDR3 is TGTGCCAGTAGTATTTTCCGGGTCGGGCCGGCGGGCAATTCACCCCTCCACTTT.

The gene calls are TRBV12-3 or TRBV12-4 and TRBJ1-5; weak D call: TRBD1 (5 bases). This CDR3 comprises 12 residues. The V end lost 7 bases, the J end lost 7 bases, and 11 bases lay between the germline ends. In DNA form, the CDR3 reads TGTGCCAGCAATCAGGGCGTACAGCCCCAGCATTTT. It is translated as CASNQGVQPQHF.

CDR3: CASTSGRADTQYF. The CDR3, as DNA: TGTGCCAGCACTAGCGGGAGGGCAGATACGCAGTATTTT. The rearrangement links TRBV18 to TRBJ2-3; 13 bases map to TRBD2. With 8 bases clipped from V and 4 bases from J, the junction kept 0 bases outside the gene matches. CDR1 is KGHSH and CDR2 is LQKENI in the germline V gene. This CDR3 is built from 13 residues.

V gene TRBV2 combines with J gene TRBJ2-5, with TRBD2 matching 10 bases. Germline CDR1 is SNHLY and CDR2 is FYNNEI. This CDR3 comprises 15 residues. Trimming removed 4 bases from V and 2 bases from J; junction bases left unmatched: 4. CDR3 coding DNA: TGTGCCAGCAGTGGGGCTAGCGGGGGTCAAGAGACCCAGTACTTC. This translates into CASSGASGGQETQYF.

This chain uses TRBV18 with TRBJ2-5, with TRBD2 as a possible D gene (6 bases). The CDR3 loop spans 14 amino acids. V lost 3 bases to trimming and J lost 2 bases, with 10 bases between them. Germline CDR1 KGHSH, CDR2 LQKENI. The CDR3 nucleotides read TGTGCCAGCTCACCTCCGGGACTGCAAGAGACCCAGTACTTC. Translation gives CASSPPGLQETQYF.

The chain combines TRBV19 with TRBJ2-5, with D perhaps matching TRBD2 (5 bases). The CDR3 consists of 12 residues. Germline V gives CDR1 LNHDA, CDR2 SQIVND (reference sequence). V lost 0 bases and J 8 bases, leaving 7 bases between the germline ends. The CDR3 DNA sequence: TGTGCCAGTAGTATAGATCGGGATACCCAGTACTTC. Amino acid sequence: CASSIDRDTQYF.